This TCR beta chain was observed in a study of CD8+ T cells in alopecia areata. The overall study: Tofacitinib was taken orally by treated patients, and the dose was 5 to 10 mg twice daily. Study-level points and caveats: With patients, TCR sharing proved less clear than in mice, a difference possibly related to HLA.

TCR sequencing used cDNA made by reverse transcription of extracted RNA. Assay: immunoSEQ multiplex PCR; the TCRdb copy retains only in-frame clones and omits some. The repertoire consists of 150,000 or so clones, with 47% occurring once and the leading ten covering approximately 6.6%. Comments on this clone: The antigen remains undetermined.

The CDR3 has 16 amino acids. With 4 bases clipped from V and 0 bases from J, the junction kept 5 bases outside the gene matches. The V gene's germline CDR1 is MDHEN and CDR2 SYDVKM. Sequenced: CD4+ T cells sorted from blood. The clonotype was recovered from a human donor with alopecia areata. The V and J genes are TRBV28 and TRBJ2-7; 11 nucleotides line up with TRBD2. Here the CDR3 DNA reads TGTGCCAGCAGTTGGGGACTAGCGGACGTCTCCTACGAGCAGTACTTC. This translates into CASSWGLADVSYEQYF.